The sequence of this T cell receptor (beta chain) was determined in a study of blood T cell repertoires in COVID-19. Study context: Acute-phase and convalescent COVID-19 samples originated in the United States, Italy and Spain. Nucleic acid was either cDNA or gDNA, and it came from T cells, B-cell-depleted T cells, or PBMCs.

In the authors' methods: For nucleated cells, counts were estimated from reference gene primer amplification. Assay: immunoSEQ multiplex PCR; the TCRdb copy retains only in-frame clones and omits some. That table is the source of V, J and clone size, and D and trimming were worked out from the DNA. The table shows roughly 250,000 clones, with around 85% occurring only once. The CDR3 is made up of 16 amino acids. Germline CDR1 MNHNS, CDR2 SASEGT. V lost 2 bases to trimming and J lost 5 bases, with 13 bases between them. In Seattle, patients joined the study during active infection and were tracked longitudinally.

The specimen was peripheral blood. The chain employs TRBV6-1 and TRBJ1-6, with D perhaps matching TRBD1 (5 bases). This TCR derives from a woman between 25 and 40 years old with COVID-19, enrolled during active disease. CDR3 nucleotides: TGTGCCAGCAGTGAACTGGGGCTTCTAAATAATTCACCCCTCCACTTT. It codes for CASSELGLLNNSPLHF.